The 16 T cell receptor beta chains listed next were all sequenced from one sample in a study of T cell changes during pregnancy in multiple sclerosis. Profiling relied on immunoSEQ multiplex PCR, and the TCRdb table lists in-frame clones only, not all of them. The sample has tens of thousands of clones; 90% are singletons. Material: CD4+ T cells from peripheral blood mononuclear cells, obtained in the second trimester of pregnancy. The receptors shown here come from a female donor with multiple sclerosis, enrolled in a pregnancy study.

In its sample, this clone is medium-sized. The V and J genes are TRBV6-5 and TRBJ1-1; 8 nucleotides align to TRBD1. CDR1 is MNHEY, CDR2 SVGAGI, per germline. This CDR3 has 12 amino acids. J lost 9 bases, V lost 4 bases, and 4 bases had no gene match. This CDR3 is CASSSPGGQAFF. The CDR3 coding sequence is TGTGCCAGCAGTTCCCCAGGGGGCCAAGCTTTCTTT.

The chain employs TRBV30 and TRBJ1-2, with a weak D call TRBD1 (6 bases). The CDR3 totals 14 residues. CDR1 GTSNPN and CDR2 SVGIG come from the germline V gene (reference sequence). With 1 base removed from V and 6 bases from J, the gap between germline ends came to 15 bases. The CDR3 sequence: CAWSAYRAGDGYTF. The DNA of the CDR3 is TGTGCCTGGAGTGCTTACAGGGCGGGGGATGGCTACACCTTC.

The chain combines TRBV30 with TRBJ1-2; unclear D gene. CDR3 length: 14 amino acids. With 0 bases removed from V and 7 bases from J, the gap between germline ends came to 15 bases. In germline, CDR1 is GTSNPN, CDR2 SVGIG (reference sequence). CDR3 protein: CAWSVLSGGAGYTF. In nucleotides, the CDR3 is TGTGCCTGGAGTGTACTATCGGGTGGCGCTGGCTACACCTTC.

The chain carries TRBV4-3 and TRBJ2-2, with a possible D match to TRBD1 (5 bases). Germline V gene data show CDR1 as LGHNA and CDR2 as YSLEER. CDR3 length: 17 residues. V lost 1 base and J lost 5, with 17 bases in between. In nucleotides, the CDR3 is TGCGCCAGCAGCCAAGGCCCCGGCCCCCAGGGAACCGGGGAGCTGTTTTTT. It encodes CASSQGPGPQGTGELFF.

The chain has TRBV7-2 and TRBJ2-4, with D possibly being TRBD1 (6 bases). V dropped 7 bases and J dropped 1 base, with 11 bases sitting between them. This CDR3 has 14 residues. Germline V gene sequence: CDR1 SGHTA, CDR2 FQGNSA. The CDR3 is CASTPGVAKNIQYF. CDR3 in DNA: TGTGCCAGCACCCCAGGGGTCGCCAAAAACATTCAGTACTTC.

This sequence joins TRBV7-2 and TRBJ2-3; 9 nucleotides match TRBD2. The CDR3 totals 13 residues. Germline V gives CDR1 SGHTA, CDR2 FQGNSA. The trim removed 7 bases at V and 5 bases at J, leaving 4 bases unmatched. The CDR3 DNA is TGTGCCAGCAAGGTAGCGGGAGAAGATACGCAGTATTTT. Protein sequence: CASKVAGEDTQYF.

CDR3 amino acids: CASSMKGGREKLFF. DNA of the CDR3: TGTGCCAGTAGTATGAAAGGAGGGCGGGAAAAACTGTTTTTT. The gene calls are TRBV19 and TRBJ1-4; D ambiguous. CDR1 is LNHDA, CDR2 SQIVND, per germline (reference sequence). The CDR3 runs 14 residues. V dropped 3 bases and J dropped 8 bases, with 13 bases sitting between them.

CDR3 nucleotide sequence: TGTGCCAGCAGCGTAAGGACTAGCGGGGGGCAGTTCTTC. Protein sequence: CASSVRTSGGQFF. V and J are TRBV9 and TRBJ2-1; 13 positions match TRBD2. CDR3 length: 13 amino acids. Germline CDR1 reads SGDLS; CDR2 reads YYNGEE. The trim removed 1 base at V and 12 bases at J, leaving 1 base unmatched.

CDR3 residues: CASRQVPTGELFF. DNA of the CDR3: TGCGCCAGCCGACAGGTTCCCACCGGGGAGCTGTTTTTT. The chain employs TRBV5-1 and TRBJ2-2, with D maybe TRBD1 (6 bases). The length of the CDR3 is 13 residues. V lost 7 bases to trimming and J lost 4 bases, with 11 bases between them. CDR1 SGHRS and CDR2 YFSETQ come from the germline V gene.

The V call is TRBV4-2, the J call TRBJ2-5, with 12 bases aligning to TRBD2. V lost 4 bases and J lost 5; bases outside the gene matches: 17. The germline gives CDR1 LGHNA, CDR2 YNFKEQ. There are 19 residues in the CDR3. CDR3 bases: TGTGCCAGCAGCCCCCGTATTCTAGCGGGGGGGTCTATGGGGGAGACCCAGTACTTC. Amino acid sequence: CASSPRILAGGSMGETQYF.

The chain uses TRBV18 and TRBJ2-2; weak D call: TRBD1 (5 bases). CDR3 length: 15 residues. Trimming took 3 bases from V and 4 from J, leaving 12 bases between them. The V gene's germline CDR1 is KGHSH and CDR2 LQKENI. CDR3 sequence: CASSPNSQGTGELFF. In nucleotides, the CDR3 is TGTGCCAGCTCACCGAATTCTCAGGGCACCGGGGAGCTGTTTTTT.

This clone has just a few counts. The rearrangement uses TRBV18 and TRBJ2-5; no clear D gene. This CDR3 has 12 amino acids. Germline CDR1 reads KGHSH; CDR2 reads LQKENI. Trimming left V 3 bases short and J 4 bases short, with 6 bases between. This chain's CDR3 is CASSPRAETQYF. DNA of the CDR3: TGTGCCAGCTCACCCCGCGCAGAGACCCAGTACTTC.

The chain uses TRBV6-1 and TRBJ2-3; D is undetermined. The CDR3 consists of 13 residues. Trimming removed 5 bases from V and 2 bases from J, with 8 bases in between. Germline V gene data show CDR1 as MNHNS and CDR2 as SASEGT. The CDR3 spells CASSNSYTDTQYF. DNA of the CDR3: TGTGCCAGCAGTAACTCCTACACAGATACGCAGTATTTT.

This chain uses TRBV7-8 with TRBJ1-3, with 7 bases that match TRBD1. V was pared by 5 bases and J by 1 base, with 8 bases of the junction left unmatched. CDR3 length: 16 amino acids. The germline CDR1 and CDR2 sequences are SGHVS and FQNEAQ. CDR3 nucleotide sequence: TGTGCCAGCAGCAAACTGACAGGGAGGTCTGGAAACACCATATATTTT. The encoded protein is CASSKLTGRSGNTIYF.

The chain has TRBV11-3 and TRBJ2-1, with a tentative D call TRBD1 (6 bases). Per germline, CDR1 SGHNT and CDR2 YENEEA. The CDR3 runs to 15 residues. V gave up 1 base and J gave up 5 bases, with 12 bases separating them. The CDR3 DNA reads TGTGCCAGCAGCTTAGGGCTCGACAGGAACAATGAGCAGTTCTTC. This translates into CASSLGLDRNNEQFF.

This chain uses TRBV6-5 with TRBJ1-1, with D uncertain. There are 14 residues in the CDR3. CDR1 and CDR2 (germline): MNHEY, SVGAGI. V dropped 5 bases and J dropped 3 bases, with 13 bases sitting between them. The CDR3 DNA is TGTGCCAGCAGTAGGACTATCACGGACACTGAAGCTTTCTTT. This encodes CASSRTITDTEAFF.